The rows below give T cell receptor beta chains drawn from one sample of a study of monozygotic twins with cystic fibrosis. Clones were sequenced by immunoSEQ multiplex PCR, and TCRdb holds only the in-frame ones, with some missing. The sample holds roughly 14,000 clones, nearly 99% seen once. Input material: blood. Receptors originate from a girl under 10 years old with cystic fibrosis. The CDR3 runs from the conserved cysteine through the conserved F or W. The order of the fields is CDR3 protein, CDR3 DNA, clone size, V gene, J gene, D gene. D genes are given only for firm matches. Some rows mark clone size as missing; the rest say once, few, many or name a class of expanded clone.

CDR3aa: CASSVTTYGSYNEQFF; CDR3nt: TGTGCCAGCAGCGTAACAACCTACGGCTCCTACAATGAGCAGTTCTTC; abundance: -; v_gene: TRBV9; j_gene: TRBJ2-1; d_gene: -
CDR3aa: CASSLDGSYRSYEQYF; CDR3nt: TGTGCCAGCAGCTTAGATGGGTCGTACCGCTCCTACGAGCAGTACTTC; abundance: -; v_gene: TRBV7-2; j_gene: TRBJ2-7; d_gene: -
CDR3aa: CASSEWGAGNTIYF; CDR3nt: TGTGCCAGCAGTGAATGGGGTGCTGGAAACACCATATATTTT; abundance: -; v_gene: TRBV6-1; j_gene: TRBJ1-3; d_gene: -
CDR3aa: CASSLALRGMNTEAFF; CDR3nt: TGTGCCAGCTCCCTCGCCTTAAGGGGGATGAACACTGAAGCTTTCTTT; abundance: once; v_gene: TRBV18; j_gene: TRBJ1-1; d_gene: -
CDR3aa: CARSLGVLDSQNTEAFF; CDR3nt: TGTGCCAGAAGCTTGGGTGTTTTGGACAGCCAGAACACTGAAGCTTTCTTT; abundance: -; v_gene: TRBV5-3; j_gene: TRBJ1-1; d_gene: -
CDR3aa: CASSPLLSGEQFF; CDR3nt: TGTGCCAGCAGCCCCCTCCTCTCAGGTGAGCAGTTCTTC; abundance: -; v_gene: TRBV11-2; j_gene: TRBJ2-1; d_gene: -
CDR3aa: CASSPGLAGGSHSYEQYF; CDR3nt: TGTGCCAGCAGTCCGGGACTAGCGGGAGGGTCCCATTCCTACGAGCAGTACTTC; abundance: -; v_gene: TRBV28; j_gene: TRBJ2-7; d_gene: TRBD2
CDR3aa: CASSSTGEQYF; CDR3nt: TGTGCCAGCAGCTCCACAGGGGAGCAGTACTTC; abundance: -; v_gene: TRBV7-9; j_gene: TRBJ2-7; d_gene: -
CDR3aa: CASSLRQGADYGYTF; CDR3nt: TGCGCCAGCAGCTTGAGACAGGGGGCGGACTATGGCTACACCTTC; abundance: -; v_gene: TRBV5-1; j_gene: TRBJ1-2; d_gene: TRBD1
CDR3aa: CASSQDNTVSLVTEKLFF; CDR3nt: TGCGCCAGCAGCCAAGATAACACAGTCTCTTTAGTGACTGAAAAACTGTTTTTT; abundance: -; v_gene: TRBV4-3; j_gene: TRBJ1-4; d_gene: -
CDR3aa: CASSLTNTGELFF; CDR3nt: TGCGCCAGCAGCTTGACTAACACCGGGGAGCTGTTTTTT; abundance: -; v_gene: TRBV5-1; j_gene: TRBJ2-2; d_gene: -
CDR3aa: CATSRERGGEQYF; CDR3nt: TGTGCCACCAGCAGAGAACGTGGGGGGGAGCAGTACTTC; abundance: -; v_gene: TRBV15; j_gene: TRBJ2-7; d_gene: -
CDR3aa: CATSREQGGSYGYTF; CDR3nt: TGTGCCACCAGCAGAGAACAGGGCGGGTCGTATGGCTACACCTTC; abundance: -; v_gene: TRBV15; j_gene: TRBJ1-2; d_gene: -
CDR3aa: CASSEVQNTEAFF; CDR3nt: TGTGCCAGCAGTGAAGTCCAGAACACTGAAGCTTTCTTT; abundance: -; v_gene: TRBV6-1; j_gene: TRBJ1-1; d_gene: -
CDR3aa: CASSEYAGPANTGELFF; CDR3nt: TGTGCCAGCAGTGAATACGCGGGGCCCGCGAACACCGGGGAGCTGTTTTTT; abundance: -; v_gene: TRBV25-1; j_gene: TRBJ2-2; d_gene: -
CDR3aa: CASSLGVSGANVLTF; CDR3nt: TGTGCCAGCAGCTTGGGAGTCTCTGGGGCCAACGTCCTGACTTTC; abundance: -; v_gene: TRBV5-6; j_gene: TRBJ2-6; d_gene: -
CDR3aa: CASSQDVGGETQYF; CDR3nt: TGTGCCAGCAGCCAAGATGTGGGTGGGGAGACCCAGTACTTC; abundance: -; v_gene: TRBV4-2; j_gene: TRBJ2-5; d_gene: -
CDR3aa: CSVDMGQGRNIQYF; CDR3nt: TGCAGCGTTGATATGGGACAGGGTAGGAACATTCAGTACTTC; abundance: -; v_gene: TRBV29-1; j_gene: TRBJ2-4; d_gene: TRBD1
CDR3aa: CASSGQGEMNTEAFF; CDR3nt: TGTGCCAGCTCGGGACAGGGCGAGATGAACACTGAAGCTTTCTTT; abundance: -; v_gene: TRBV2; j_gene: TRBJ1-1; d_gene: TRBD1
CDR3aa: CASFGPGRGTEAFF; CDR3nt: TGTGCCAGCTTTGGACCGGGGCGTGGCACTGAAGCTTTCTTT; abundance: -; v_gene: TRBV2; j_gene: TRBJ1-1; d_gene: -
CDR3aa: CASSLWGVGRIAGELFF; CDR3nt: TGTGCCAGCAGTTTATGGGGGGTAGGGAGGATCGCCGGGGAGCTGTTTTTT; abundance: -; v_gene: TRBV27; j_gene: TRBJ2-2; d_gene: -
CDR3aa: CASSPVKGVSYEQYF; CDR3nt: TGTGCCAGCTCACCAGTCAAGGGTGTCTCCTACGAGCAGTACTTC; abundance: -; v_gene: TRBV18; j_gene: TRBJ2-7; d_gene: -
CDR3aa: CASSRSGMAYEQYF; CDR3nt: TGCGCCAGCAGCCGATCCGGGATGGCCTACGAGCAGTACTTC; abundance: -; v_gene: TRBV5-1; j_gene: TRBJ2-7; d_gene: -
CDR3aa: CASSIRSGVAEAFF; CDR3nt: TGTGCCAGTAGTATCCGTTCCGGGGTGGCTGAAGCTTTCTTT; abundance: -; v_gene: TRBV19; j_gene: TRBJ1-1; d_gene: -
CDR3aa: CAITTQGVPGYGYTF; CDR3nt: TGTGCCATCACCACCCAGGGGGTTCCCGGCTACGGCTACACCTTC; abundance: -; v_gene: TRBV10-3; j_gene: TRBJ1-2; d_gene: TRBD1
CDR3aa: CASSNREAFF; CDR3nt: TGTGCCAGCTCCAACAGAGAAGCTTTCTTT; abundance: -; v_gene: TRBV2; j_gene: TRBJ1-1; d_gene: -
CDR3aa: CASSLLPAAGYEQYF; CDR3nt: TGTGCCAGTAGCCTATTGCCCGCGGCAGGCTACGAGCAGTACTTC; abundance: -; v_gene: TRBV19; j_gene: TRBJ2-7; d_gene: -
CDR3aa: CASSPPGEGDTEAFF; CDR3nt: TGTGCCAGCAGTCCCCCGGGGGAGGGGGACACTGAAGCTTTCTTT; abundance: -; v_gene: TRBV6-6; j_gene: TRBJ1-1; d_gene: -
CDR3aa: CAKTRWKGLGYTF; CDR3nt: TGTGCCAAAACGAGGTGGAAAGGGCTTGGCTACACCTTC; abundance: once; v_gene: TRBV19; j_gene: TRBJ1-2; d_gene: -